These T cell receptor beta chains were read from a single sample in a study of blood T cell repertoires in COVID-19. Data came from immunoSEQ multiplex PCR; TCRdb stores just in-frame clones and leaves some out. The top ten clones hold about 4.4% of a sample with tens of thousands of clones, more than 65% of them seen once. The sequenced sample was peripheral blood. Source of these receptors: a woman between 55 and 75 years old with acute or convalescent COVID-19. Both conserved end residues are part of each CDR3. The order of the fields is D gene, J gene, clone size, V gene, CDR3 protein, CDR3 DNA. The D gene is left open where the match is weak. Size tells how often a clone was seen (once, few, many) or the class of an expanded clone, and some rows leave it out.

d_call: .
j_call: TRBJ1-2
clone_size: .
v_call: TRBV19
cdr3_aa: CASHQGLGYGYTF
cdr3_nt: TGTGCCAGTCATCAGGGGTTAGGGTATGGCTACACCTTC

d_call: TRBD1
j_call: TRBJ1-2
clone_size: .
v_call: TRBV11-1
cdr3_aa: CASSGQGALNGYTF
cdr3_nt: TGTGCCAGCAGCGGACAGGGGGCGCTTAATGGCTACACCTTC

d_call: .
j_call: TRBJ1-5
clone_size: .
v_call: TRBV5-6
cdr3_aa: CASSPGHSLNQPQHF
cdr3_nt: TGTGCCAGCAGCCCTGGGCACAGCCTCAATCAGCCCCAGCATTTT

d_call: .
j_call: TRBJ1-5
clone_size: .
v_call: TRBV12-2
cdr3_aa: CASRLGHGQGNQPQHF
cdr3_nt: TGTGCAAGTCGCTTAGGACATGGACAGGGCAATCAGCCCCAGCATTTT

d_call: .
j_call: TRBJ1-2
clone_size: .
v_call: TRBV6-6
cdr3_aa: CASSPGPERYTF
cdr3_nt: TGTGCCAGCAGCCCGGGTCCGGAACGCTACACCTTC

d_call: .
j_call: TRBJ2-5
clone_size: few
v_call: TRBV11-2
cdr3_aa: CASSREETQYF
cdr3_nt: TGTGCCAGCAGCCGTGAAGAGACCCAGTACTTC

d_call: TRBD1
j_call: TRBJ1-1
clone_size: once
v_call: TRBV13
cdr3_aa: CASSLQGRKAFF
cdr3_nt: TGTGCCAGCAGCCTACAGGGGAGGAAGGCTTTCTTT

d_call: TRBD2
j_call: TRBJ2-1
clone_size: once
v_call: TRBV7-8
cdr3_aa: CASSLLPSGNNEQFF
cdr3_nt: TGTGCCAGCAGCTTACTGCCTAGCGGAAACAATGAGCAGTTCTTC

d_call: .
j_call: TRBJ1-5
clone_size: once
v_call: TRBV2
cdr3_aa: CASRVGGEVGQPQHF
cdr3_nt: TGTGCCAGCAGGGTTGGGGGGGAGGTCGGTCAGCCCCAGCATTTT

d_call: TRBD1
j_call: TRBJ2-1
clone_size: .
v_call: TRBV24-1
cdr3_aa: CATFRDRGTYNEQFF
cdr3_nt: TGTGCCACCTTCCGGGACAGGGGGACCTACAATGAGCAGTTCTTC

d_call: .
j_call: TRBJ1-4
clone_size: .
v_call: TRBV5-4
cdr3_aa: CASRHGGGKANEKLFF
cdr3_nt: TGTGCCAGCAGACATGGGGGGGGGAAGGCTAATGAAAAACTGTTTTTT

d_call: .
j_call: TRBJ1-2
clone_size: .
v_call: TRBV5-3
cdr3_aa: CASLDGYTF
cdr3_nt: TGTGCCAGTCTTGATGGCTACACCTTC

d_call: .
j_call: TRBJ2-7
clone_size: .
v_call: TRBV11-2
cdr3_aa: CASSLIDGAYEQYF
cdr3_nt: TGTGCCAGCAGCCTAATCGACGGAGCCTACGAGCAGTACTTC

d_call: .
j_call: TRBJ1-5
clone_size: .
v_call: TRBV4-2
cdr3_aa: CASSQDWQGNQPQHF
cdr3_nt: TGTGCCAGCAGCCAAGATTGGCAGGGGAATCAGCCCCAGCATTTT

d_call: TRBD1
j_call: TRBJ1-4
clone_size: .
v_call: TRBV9
cdr3_aa: CASSFTGGTNEKLFF
cdr3_nt: TGTGCCAGCAGTTTCACAGGGGGAACTAATGAAAAACTGTTTTTT

d_call: TRBD1
j_call: TRBJ2-7
clone_size: .
v_call: TRBV10-3
cdr3_aa: CALPTGGDDEQYF
cdr3_nt: TGTGCCCTACCTACAGGGGGCGACGACGAGCAGTACTTC

d_call: .
j_call: TRBJ1-2
clone_size: .
v_call: TRBV4-1
cdr3_aa: CASSQGGRTYYGYTF
cdr3_nt: TGCGCCAGCAGCCAGGGGGGACGGACCTACTATGGCTACACCTTC

d_call: TRBD1
j_call: TRBJ1-5
clone_size: .
v_call: TRBV20-1
cdr3_aa: CSASVSGTATHNQPQHF
cdr3_nt: TGCAGTGCTAGTGTTTCTGGGACAGCGACCCACAATCAGCCCCAGCATTTT

d_call: .
j_call: TRBJ1-6
clone_size: .
v_call: TRBV21-1
cdr3_aa: CASSKAGGAKDNSPLHF
cdr3_nt: TGTGCCAGCAGCAAAGCGGGGGGGGCGAAGGATAATTCACCCCTCCACTTT

d_call: .
j_call: TRBJ2-1
clone_size: .
v_call: TRBV10-3
cdr3_aa: CAISPFTGNEQFF
cdr3_nt: TGTGCCATCAGTCCTTTCACCGGGAATGAGCAGTTCTTC

d_call: TRBD1
j_call: TRBJ1-1
clone_size: once
v_call: TRBV7-8
cdr3_aa: CASSPKTGANTEAFF
cdr3_nt: TGTGCCAGCAGCCCAAAGACAGGGGCGAACACTGAAGCTTTCTTT

d_call: .
j_call: TRBJ2-1
clone_size: .
v_call: TRBV7-2
cdr3_aa: CASSFNRDNEQFF
cdr3_nt: TGTGCCAGCAGCTTTAACAGGGACAATGAGCAGTTCTTC

d_call: TRBD1
j_call: TRBJ2-1
clone_size: .
v_call: TRBV6-5
cdr3_aa: CASSMGQGTYNEQFF
cdr3_nt: TGTGCCAGCAGCATGGGACAGGGCACCTACAATGAGCAGTTCTTC

d_call: TRBD2
j_call: TRBJ2-1
clone_size: .
v_call: TRBV9
cdr3_aa: CASSVRSGGAGNEQFF
cdr3_nt: TGTGCCAGCAGCGTCCGAAGCGGGGGGGCCGGGAATGAGCAGTTCTTC

d_call: .
j_call: TRBJ2-7
clone_size: few
v_call: TRBV4-2
cdr3_aa: CASSQDSGAGPREQYF
cdr3_nt: TGTGCCAGCAGCCAAGATTCAGGGGCAGGGCCTAGGGAGCAGTACTTC

d_call: .
j_call: TRBJ1-1
clone_size: .
v_call: TRBV10-2
cdr3_aa: CASSRPQGGDTEAFF
cdr3_nt: TGCGCCAGCTCCCGACCCCAGGGTGGGGACACTGAAGCTTTCTTT

d_call: TRBD1
j_call: TRBJ1-1
clone_size: .
v_call: TRBV5-6
cdr3_aa: CASSTPGQGANTEAFF
cdr3_nt: TGTGCCAGCAGCACTCCGGGACAGGGCGCGAACACTGAAGCTTTCTTT

d_call: .
j_call: TRBJ1-5
clone_size: .
v_call: TRBV19
cdr3_aa: CASSIDLGTGNQPQHF
cdr3_nt: TGTGCCAGTAGTATAGATCTCGGAACAGGCAATCAGCCCCAGCATTTT

d_call: .
j_call: TRBJ1-2
clone_size: few
v_call: TRBV7-2
cdr3_aa: CASSQGRANYYGYTF
cdr3_nt: TGTGCCAGCAGCCAGGGAAGGGCTAATTACTATGGCTACACCTTC

d_call: .
j_call: TRBJ2-1
clone_size: .
v_call: TRBV5-1
cdr3_aa: CASSSLQENEQFF
cdr3_nt: TGCGCCAGCAGCTCCCTACAGGAGAATGAGCAGTTCTTC

d_call: .
j_call: TRBJ1-1
clone_size: .
v_call: TRBV2
cdr3_aa: CASNRVNTEAFF
cdr3_nt: TGTGCCAGCAACAGGGTGAACACTGAAGCTTTCTTT

d_call: TRBD1
j_call: TRBJ2-6
clone_size: .
v_call: TRBV7-9
cdr3_aa: CASSFSDRDTLWANVLTF
cdr3_nt: TGTGCCAGCAGCTTCTCGGACAGGGACACTCTCTGGGCCAACGTCCTGACTTTC

d_call: TRBD1
j_call: TRBJ2-6
clone_size: few
v_call: TRBV19
cdr3_aa: CASSPGQAFSGANVLTF
cdr3_nt: TGTGCCAGTAGTCCGGGACAGGCTTTCTCTGGGGCCAACGTCCTGACTTTC

d_call: .
j_call: TRBJ2-5
clone_size: once
v_call: TRBV18
cdr3_aa: CASSPRKGVGETQYF
cdr3_nt: TGTGCCAGCTCACCACGTAAGGGGGTAGGAGAGACCCAGTACTTC

d_call: .
j_call: TRBJ2-2
clone_size: .
v_call: TRBV3-1/TRBV3-2
cdr3_aa: CASSQSLAVTGELFF
cdr3_nt: TGTGCCAGCAGCCAATCCTTAGCGGTAACCGGGGAGCTGTTTTTT

d_call: TRBD1
j_call: TRBJ1-6
clone_size: .
v_call: TRBV6-4
cdr3_aa: CASSGGQPNSPLHF
cdr3_nt: TGTGCCAGCAGTGGGGGACAGCCAAATTCACCCCTCCACTTT

d_call: TRBD2
j_call: TRBJ2-3
clone_size: .
v_call: TRBV5-1
cdr3_aa: CASSLEVPSGGVSTDTQYF
cdr3_nt: TGCGCCAGCAGCTTGGAAGTCCCTAGCGGGGGGGTTAGCACAGATACGCAGTATTTT

d_call: .
j_call: TRBJ2-7
clone_size: .
v_call: TRBV7-3
cdr3_aa: CASSPSPGAGVEQYF
cdr3_nt: TGTGCCAGCAGCCCCTCCCCAGGGGCCGGGGTCGAGCAGTACTTC

d_call: TRBD2
j_call: TRBJ2-1
clone_size: .
v_call: TRBV20-1
cdr3_aa: CSASPASGGGGEQFF
cdr3_nt: TGCAGTGCTAGTCCTGCTAGCGGGGGGGGAGGTGAGCAGTTCTTC

d_call: .
j_call: TRBJ1-2
clone_size: .
v_call: TRBV7-3
cdr3_aa: CASSYLRGGGYTF
cdr3_nt: TGTGCCAGCAGCTACCTAAGGGGCGGTGGCTACACCTTC

d_call: TRBD1
j_call: TRBJ1-1
clone_size: .
v_call: TRBV7-9
cdr3_aa: CASSLAVGGPGPMNTEAFF
cdr3_nt: TGTGCCAGCAGCTTAGCGGTAGGGGGCCCGGGGCCCATGAACACTGAAGCTTTCTTT

d_call: .
j_call: TRBJ1-2
clone_size: .
v_call: TRBV19
cdr3_aa: CASSLTTQGLGGYTF
cdr3_nt: TGTGCCAGTAGCCTCACCACACAGGGCTTGGGAGGCTACACCTTC

d_call: .
j_call: TRBJ1-5
clone_size: .
v_call: TRBV5-1
cdr3_aa: CASSLAGSNQPQHF
cdr3_nt: TGCGCCAGCAGCTTGGCGGGAAGCAATCAGCCCCAGCATTTT

d_call: .
j_call: TRBJ2-1
clone_size: once
v_call: TRBV5-1
cdr3_aa: CASSPGQRYNEQFF
cdr3_nt: TGCGCCAGCAGCCCGGGACAACGCTACAATGAGCAGTTCTTC

d_call: .
j_call: TRBJ1-2
clone_size: .
v_call: TRBV2
cdr3_aa: CASSAWGANYGYTF
cdr3_nt: TGTGCCAGCAGTGCTTGGGGCGCAAACTATGGCTACACCTTC

d_call: .
j_call: TRBJ1-6
clone_size: .
v_call: TRBV6-6
cdr3_aa: CASSPGRGTPLHF
cdr3_nt: TGTGCCAGCAGCCCGGGTAGGGGGACACCCCTCCACTTT

d_call: .
j_call: TRBJ2-2
clone_size: once
v_call: TRBV19
cdr3_aa: CASSTGLGTGELFF
cdr3_nt: TGTGCCAGTAGTACGGGACTCGGCACCGGGGAGCTGTTTTTT

d_call: TRBD2
j_call: TRBJ2-7
clone_size: .
v_call: TRBV5-4
cdr3_aa: CASSLRRGGPYEQYF
cdr3_nt: TGTGCCAGCAGCTTGAGGCGGGGGGGCCCCTACGAGCAGTACTTC

d_call: TRBD1
j_call: TRBJ2-1
clone_size: .
v_call: TRBV7-7
cdr3_aa: CASSKGTGGRDEQFF
cdr3_nt: TGTGCCAGCAGCAAGGGGACAGGGGGACGAGATGAGCAGTTCTTC

d_call: TRBD2
j_call: TRBJ2-1
clone_size: .
v_call: TRBV4-2
cdr3_aa: CASSQGDGGIYNEQFF
cdr3_nt: TGTGCCAGCAGCCAAGGGGACGGGGGGATATACAATGAGCAGTTCTTC